The clone carrying this T cell receptor beta chain has a single count. Germline assignment: CDR1 LNHDA and CDR2 SQIVND (reference sequence). Losses at the gene ends were 8 bases for V and 3 bases for J; bases not matched to a gene: 10. The CDR3 loop spans 16 amino acids. Some clones are missing from TCRdb's copy, which holds only in-frame ones; the method was immunoSEQ multiplex PCR. Of 150,000 to 200,000 clones in the sample, more than 75% were seen once. These data originate in a study of blood T cell repertoires in COVID-19. Participants were aged 18 to 89 years from around 24 US areas. What was sequenced was PBMCs or T cells enriched from blood (not recorded which). The chain joins TRBV19 to TRBJ2-1; TRBD2 aligns across 10 bases. The clonotype originates from a woman between 50 and 59 years old with acute COVID-19. The CDR3 sequence: CASQQFGTSVYNEQFF. The DNA for the CDR3 is TGTGCCAGTCAACAGTTCGGGACTAGCGTCTACAATGAGCAGTTCTTC.